The clone carrying this TCR beta chain was counted between two and nine times. The CDR3 sequence is 12 residues long. The V gene lost 5 bases and the J gene lost 9 bases, with 11 bases spanning the gap. CDR1 and CDR2 from the germline V gene are SEHNR and FQNEAQ (reference sequence). This entry is derived from a study of blood T cells in healthy people across ages. Alongside a J-beta primer mix, a sample-barcoded 5' primer served in a second PCR lasting about 7 to 11 cycles. MiXCR, run by TCRdb on the 5' RACE reads, gives a single entry per CDR3 protein. Of about 780,000 distinct CDR3 sequences detected, about 42% appear once; the ten largest clones hold roughly 20%.

The sequence was obtained from an elderly man in good health. The chain employs TRBV7-9 and TRBJ1-5, with D possibly matching TRBD1 (5 bases). The sample consisted of blood. CDR3 sequence reads: CASSRDGGPQHF. The CDR3 DNA sequence: TGTGCCAGCAGCAGGGACGGTGGGCCCCAGCATTTT.